These 24 T cell receptor beta chains share one sample of origin, sequenced in a study of OX40 agonist ivuxolimab in advanced cancers. Only in-frame clones appear in the TCRdb table, and some are missing; sequencing was by immunoSEQ multiplex PCR. There are around 76,000 clones in the sample; over 70% occur only once, and 0.45% to 0.7% lies in the top ten. The sample in question was CD4+ or CD8+ T cells sorted from blood, obtained in a trial of the OX40 agonist ivuxolimab. The receptors stem from an adult with an advanced solid tumor such as melanoma, head and neck, liver or kidney cancer.

The chain has TRBV7-2 and TRBJ1-2, with D possibly being TRBD1 (5 bases). Per germline, CDR1 SGHTA and CDR2 FQGNSA. This CDR3 region has 14 residues. Trimming took off 5 bases at V and 4 bases at J, with 14 bases between the two ends. The CDR3 here is CASSPLGPIYGYTF. The CDR3 DNA sequence: TGTGCCAGCAGCCCCCTGGGACCGATCTATGGCTACACCTTC.

This chain connects TRBV5-1 to TRBJ2-3; D unclear. The CDR3 length is 14 residues. CDR1 SGHRS and CDR2 YFSETQ come from the germline V gene. V lost 0 bases to trimming and J lost 2 bases, with 7 bases between them. CDR3 sequence (DNA): TGCGCCAGCAGCTTGGCAGGAGACACAGATACGCAGTATTTT. Residues: CASSLAGDTDTQYF.

V and J are TRBV7-9 and TRBJ1-5; D is unresolved. CDR1 SEHNR and CDR2 FQNEAQ come from the germline V gene (reference sequence). V lost 2 bases and J lost 6, with 11 bases in between. CDR3 length equals 14 residues. DNA for the CDR3: TGTGCCAGCAGCTTAAGAGGGTCTGGTCAGCCCCAGCATTTT. Amino acid sequence: CASSLRGSGQPQHF.

The chain combines TRBV19 with TRBJ2-1; D is undetermined. The V gene's germline CDR1 is LNHDA and CDR2 SQIVND (reference sequence). The CDR3 consists of 15 residues. V dropped 2 bases and J dropped 0 bases, with 8 bases sitting between them. CDR3 nucleotide sequence: TGTGCCAGTAGTATAACGGCAGCCTCCTACAATGAGCAGTTCTTC. Translation gives CASSITAASYNEQFF.

The rearrangement joins TRBV7-9 to TRBJ1-2; maybe TRBD1 (5 bases). There are 14 residues in the CDR3. The germline V and J ends were trimmed by 5 bases and 6 bases, with 16 bases remaining between them. Germline CDR1 SEHNR, CDR2 FQNEAQ (reference sequence). The CDR3 nucleotides are TGTGCCAGCAGCCTCCAGCAGGGTTTCGATGGCTACACCTTC. Its protein product is CASSLQQGFDGYTF.

This chain joins TRBV5-5 and TRBJ1-2; D possibly corresponds to TRBD1 (5 bases). Trimming removed 3 bases from V and 4 bases from J, with 13 bases in between. CDR1 is SGHKS and CDR2 is YYEKEE in the germline V gene (reference sequence). The CDR3 runs to 14 residues. Here the CDR3 reads CASSSPRASYGYTF. CDR3 in DNA: TGTGCCAGCAGCTCCCCCAGGGCCAGCTATGGCTACACCTTC.

In its sample, this clone was seen once. The chain couples TRBV19 to TRBJ1-1; no reliable D call. This CDR3 comprises 14 residues. Germline CDR1 and CDR2: LNHDA and SQIVND (reference sequence). V lost 3 bases and J lost 0, with 8 bases in between. CDR3 DNA sequence: TGTGCCAGTAGTATTGGACTCTTGAACACTGAAGCTTTCTTT. Protein sequence: CASSIGLLNTEAFF.

V gene TRBV5-1 combines with J gene TRBJ2-3; 7 positions match TRBD2. In germline, CDR1 is SGHRS, CDR2 YFSETQ. The CDR3 loop spans 15 amino acids. The V segment lost 0 bases and the J segment 3 bases; nucleotides outside the gene matches: 4. The CDR3, as DNA: TGCGCCAGCAGCTTGGTCTGGGGGGGTACAGATACGCAGTATTTT. It specifies CASSLVWGGTDTQYF.

This clone came up a few times. The chain recombines TRBV7-2 with TRBJ1-1; D gene unclear. From germline, CDR1 is SGHTA and CDR2 FQGNSA. Trimming shortened V by 1 base and J by 1 base, and 13 bases separated the two germline ends. CDR3 length: 16 amino acids. The CDR3 nucleotides are TGTGCCAGCAGCTTAGGGAGGAGGGATTGGAACACTGAAGCTTTCTTT. This encodes CASSLGRRDWNTEAFF.

This clone was seen a single time. The V gene is TRBV12-5, the J gene TRBJ1-1; 7 nucleotides line up with TRBD1. J was trimmed by 0 bases and V by 7 bases; bases with no gene match: 17. Germline assignment: CDR1 LGHNT and CDR2 FRNRAP. This CDR3 spans 18 amino acids. CDR3 coding DNA: TGTGCTAGTGCCGCCTCCCCCCTCCAACAGGGGATGAACACTGAAGCTTTCTTT. Amino acid sequence: CASAASPLQQGMNTEAFF.

The chain carries TRBV9 and TRBJ2-5, with a weak D call TRBD1 (6 bases). V was clipped by 3 bases and J by 4 bases, with 13 bases between them. Germline V gene sequence: CDR1 SGDLS, CDR2 YYNGEE. The CDR3 totals 14 residues. The CDR3 sequence: CASSGGRGRETQYF. In DNA, the CDR3 is TGTGCCAGCAGCGGGGGAAGGGGGAGAGAGACCCAGTACTTC.

The chain carries TRBV13 and TRBJ2-7; tentatively, D is TRBD2 (6 bases). CDR1 is PRHDT and CDR2 is FYEKMQ in the germline V gene (reference sequence). The CDR3 consists of 15 residues. V was shortened by 1 base and J by 2 bases, with 12 bases between the two germline ends. CDR3 bases: TGTGCCAGCAGCTTAGCGGGCGGGGTCCCCTACGAGCAGTACTTC. Its translation is CASSLAGGVPYEQYF.

The chain couples TRBV30 to TRBJ1-4; D is unclear. In germline, CDR1 is GTSNPN, CDR2 SVGIG (reference sequence). The germline V and J ends were trimmed by 0 bases and 8 bases, with 7 bases remaining between them. The CDR3 totals 12 residues. The CDR3 loop reads CAWSVASEKLFF. In DNA form, the CDR3 reads TGTGCCTGGAGTGTAGCCTCAGAAAAACTGTTTTTT.

The gene calls are TRBV10-3 and TRBJ1-1, with D perhaps matching TRBD1 (6 bases). Per germline, CDR1 ENHRY and CDR2 SYGVKD. V lost 4 bases, J lost 0 bases, and 15 bases lay in between. The CDR3 has 16 amino acids. The CDR3 loop reads CAISGRGGRMNTEAFF. CDR3 coding DNA: TGTGCCATCAGTGGCAGGGGAGGAAGGATGAACACTGAAGCTTTCTTT.

The CDR3, as DNA: TGCGCCAGTGCTCGGTCCTCTAACTATGGCTACACCTTC. Its protein product is CASARSSNYGYTF. V usage is TRBV5-1 and J usage is TRBJ1-2, with D hard to call. This CDR3 spans 13 amino acids. Germline V gives CDR1 SGHRS, CDR2 YFSETQ. The V end lost 8 bases, the J end lost 0 bases, and 11 bases lay between the germline ends.

The V call is TRBV5-1, the J call TRBJ2-5; D tentatively fits TRBD1 or TRBD2 (5 bases each). Germline CDR1 reads SGHRS; CDR2 reads YFSETQ. CDR3 length equals 16 residues. Trimming took 4 bases from V and 5 from J, leaving 21 bases between them. The CDR3 here is CASSITGTSRMETQYF. The CDR3 bases are TGCGCCAGCAGCATTACCGGGACCTCAAGAATGGAGACCCAGTACTTC.

The chain combines TRBV6-4 with TRBJ2-3, with a possible D match to TRBD2 (5 bases). The CDR3 extends over 13 amino acids. Germline CDR1 MRHNA, CDR2 SNTAGT. V was clipped by 3 bases and J by 2 bases, with 6 bases between them. This chain's CDR3 is CASSERDTDTQYF. As DNA, the CDR3 is TGTGCCAGCAGTGAGAGGGACACAGATACGCAGTATTTT.

J is TRBJ1-2 and V is TRBV29-1; 7 bases align to TRBD1. Losses at the gene ends were 6 bases for V and 6 bases for J; bases not matched to a gene: 10. The germline V gene has CDR1 SQVTM and CDR2 ANQGSEA. The CDR3 covers 13 residues. This chain's CDR3 is CSVAQGIANGYTF. The CDR3 DNA follows: TGCAGCGTGGCACAGGGGATTGCGAATGGCTACACCTTC. The full variable domain, with the rest looked up from reference TRBV29-1 and TRBJ1-2, is SAVISQKPSRDICQRGTSLTIQCQVDSQVTMMFWYRQQPGQSLTLIATANQGSEATYESGFVIDKFPISRPNLTFSTLTVSNMSPEDSSIYLCSVAQGIANGYTFGSGTRLTVV.

This clone was detected once. The CDR3 reads CASSLEGRPSTEAFF. The CDR3 DNA is TGTGCCAGCAGCTTGGAGGGCAGGCCGAGCACTGAAGCTTTCTTT. The chain has TRBV5-6 and TRBJ1-1; no definite D call. Deletions cut 0 bases from V and 4 bases from J, with 13 bases between. The germline V gene has CDR1 SGHDT and CDR2 YYEEEE. The CDR3 runs to 15 residues.

This chain links TRBV2 with TRBJ1-2; D ambiguous. Looked up from germline, CDR1 is SNHLY and CDR2 is FYNNEI. Deletions cut 4 bases from V and 4 bases from J, with 10 bases between. CDR3 size: 13 residues. CDR3 sequence: CASSGLVGYGYTF. The DNA for the CDR3 is TGTGCCAGCAGTGGGCTGGTAGGCTATGGCTACACCTTC.

This clone has a single count. The rearrangement uses TRBV10-3 and TRBJ2-1, with 9 bases fitting TRBD1. In germline, CDR1 is ENHRY, CDR2 SYGVKD. The CDR3 totals 14 residues. J lost 7 bases, V lost 2 bases, and 3 bases had no gene match. The CDR3 DNA reads as TGTGCCATCAGTGAGGACAGGGGGAGGAATGAGCAGTTCTTC. Translating it yields CAISEDRGRNEQFF.

The CDR3 DNA reads as TGTGCCATCGGGCTAGCGGGAGATGTCTACGAGCAGTACTTC. This translates into CAIGLAGDVYEQYF. The chain has TRBV10-3 and TRBJ2-7; 10 nucleotides line up with TRBD2. Unmatched junction bases numbered 7, after V lost 8 bases and J lost 3 bases. This CDR3 region has 14 residues. Germline lookup yields CDR1 ENHRY and CDR2 SYGVKD.

The chain joins TRBV27 to TRBJ2-1, with 7 bases matching TRBD2. This CDR3 is built from 15 residues. Germline loops: CDR1 MNHEY, CDR2 SMNVEV (reference sequence). After removal of 5 bases from V and 0 bases from J, the junction contained 4 bases not matched to a gene. CDR3 nucleotides: TGTGCCAGCAGTCCGGGACTACACTCCTACAATGAGCAGTTCTTC. Its translation: CASSPGLHSYNEQFF.

The chain employs TRBV7-3 and TRBJ2-3, with 9 bases identical to TRBD1. V was pared by 5 bases and J by 6 bases, with 9 bases of the junction left unmatched. The CDR3 runs to 15 residues. The V gene's germline CDR1 is SGHTA and CDR2 FQGTGA. CDR3 in DNA: TGTGCCAGCAGCCGAACAGGGGGCCCGGGGGATACGCAGTATTTT. This codes for CASSRTGGPGDTQYF.